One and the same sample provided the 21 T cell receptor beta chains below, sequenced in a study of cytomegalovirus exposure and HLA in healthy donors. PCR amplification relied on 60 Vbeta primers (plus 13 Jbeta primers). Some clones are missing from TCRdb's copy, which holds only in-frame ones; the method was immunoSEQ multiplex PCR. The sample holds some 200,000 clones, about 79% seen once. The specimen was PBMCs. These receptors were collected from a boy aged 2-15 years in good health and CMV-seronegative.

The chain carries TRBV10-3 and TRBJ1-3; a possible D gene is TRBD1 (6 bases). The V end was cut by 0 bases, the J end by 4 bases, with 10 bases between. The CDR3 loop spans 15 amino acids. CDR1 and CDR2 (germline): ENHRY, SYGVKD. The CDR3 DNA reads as TGTGCCATCAGTGAGTCGGGGCAGGGGGGAAACACCATATATTTT. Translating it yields CAISESGQGGNTIYF.

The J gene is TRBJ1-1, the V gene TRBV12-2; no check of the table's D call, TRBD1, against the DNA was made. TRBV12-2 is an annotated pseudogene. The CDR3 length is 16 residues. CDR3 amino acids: CASRLGRGRMDTEAFF. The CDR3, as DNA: TGTGCAAGTCGCTTAGGCAGGGGAAGGATGGACACTGAAGCTTTCTTT.

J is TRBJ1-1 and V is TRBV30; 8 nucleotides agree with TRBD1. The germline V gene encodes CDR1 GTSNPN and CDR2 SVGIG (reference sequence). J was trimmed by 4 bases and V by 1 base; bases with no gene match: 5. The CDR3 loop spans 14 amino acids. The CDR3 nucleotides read TGTGCCTGGAGTGCCTCACAGGGGGGCACTGAAGCTTTCTTT. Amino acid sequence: CAWSASQGGTEAFF.

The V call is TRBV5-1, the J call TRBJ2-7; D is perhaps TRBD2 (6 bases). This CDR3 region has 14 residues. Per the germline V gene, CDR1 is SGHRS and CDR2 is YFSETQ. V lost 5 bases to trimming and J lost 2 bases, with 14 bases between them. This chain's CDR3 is CASRPQGLPYEQYF. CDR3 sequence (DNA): TGCGCCAGCAGACCCCAGGGACTCCCCTACGAGCAGTACTTC.

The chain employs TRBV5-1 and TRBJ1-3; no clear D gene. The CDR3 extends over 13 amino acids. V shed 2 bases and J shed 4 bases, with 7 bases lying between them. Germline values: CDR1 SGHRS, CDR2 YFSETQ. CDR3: CASSLAIGNTIYF. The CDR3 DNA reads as TGCGCCAGCAGCTTAGCCATAGGAAACACCATATATTTT.

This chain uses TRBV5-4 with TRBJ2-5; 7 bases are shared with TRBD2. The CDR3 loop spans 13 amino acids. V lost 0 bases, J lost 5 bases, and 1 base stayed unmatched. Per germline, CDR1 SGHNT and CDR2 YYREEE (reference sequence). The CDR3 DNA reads TGTGCCAGCAGCTTGGATAGCGGGGAGACCCAGTACTTC. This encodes CASSLDSGETQYF.

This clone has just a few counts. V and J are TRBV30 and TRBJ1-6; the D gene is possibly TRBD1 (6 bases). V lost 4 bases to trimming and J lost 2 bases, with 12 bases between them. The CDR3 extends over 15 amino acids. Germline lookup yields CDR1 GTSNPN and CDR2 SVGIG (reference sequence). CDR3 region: CAWTVGGTYNSPLHF. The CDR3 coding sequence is TGTGCCTGGACCGTAGGGGGTACCTATAATTCACCCCTCCACTTT. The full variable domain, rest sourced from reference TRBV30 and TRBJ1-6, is SQTIHQWPATLVQPVGSPLSLECTVEGTSNPNLYWYRQAAGRGLQLLFYSVGIGQISSEVPQNLSASRPQDRQFILSSKKLLLSDSGFYLCAWTVGGTYNSPLHFGNGTRLTVT.

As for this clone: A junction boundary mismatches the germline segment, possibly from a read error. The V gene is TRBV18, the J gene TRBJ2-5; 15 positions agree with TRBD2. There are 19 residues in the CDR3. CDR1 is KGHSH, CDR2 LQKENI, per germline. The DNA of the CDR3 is TGTGCCAGCTTCACGATGGGACTAGCGGGGGGACGGCCCCAAGAGAGCCAGTACTTC. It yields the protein CASFTMGLAGGRPQESQYF.

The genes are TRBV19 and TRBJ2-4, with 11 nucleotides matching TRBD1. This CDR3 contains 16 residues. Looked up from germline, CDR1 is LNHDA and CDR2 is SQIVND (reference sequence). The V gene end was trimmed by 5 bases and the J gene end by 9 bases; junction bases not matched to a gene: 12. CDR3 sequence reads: CASSPRWGQGGSIQYF. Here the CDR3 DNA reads TGTGCCAGTAGTCCCAGGTGGGGACAGGGGGGGAGCATTCAGTACTTC.

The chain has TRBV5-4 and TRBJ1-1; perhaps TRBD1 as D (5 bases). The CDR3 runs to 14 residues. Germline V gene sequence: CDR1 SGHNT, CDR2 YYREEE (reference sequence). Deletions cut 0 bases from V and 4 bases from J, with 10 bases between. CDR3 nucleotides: TGTGCCAGCAGCTTGGGTGGGGCAGGCACTGAAGCTTTCTTT. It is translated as CASSLGGAGTEAFF.

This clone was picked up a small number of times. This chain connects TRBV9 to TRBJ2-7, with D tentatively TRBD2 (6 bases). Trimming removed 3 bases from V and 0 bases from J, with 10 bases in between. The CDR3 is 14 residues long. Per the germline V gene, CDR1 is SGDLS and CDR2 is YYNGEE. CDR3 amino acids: CASSERGNSYEQYF. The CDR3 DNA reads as TGTGCCAGCAGCGAACGGGGGAACTCCTACGAGCAGTACTTC.

The CDR3 protein is CASNERWGGYEQYF. CDR3 nucleotides: TGTGCCAGCAATGAGCGGTGGGGAGGCTACGAGCAGTACTTC. This chain connects TRBV2 to TRBJ2-7; D is possibly TRBD2 (6 bases). The V gene lost 7 bases and the J gene lost 3 bases, with 16 bases spanning the gap. Looked up from germline, CDR1 is SNHLY and CDR2 is FYNNEI. This CDR3 spans 14 amino acids.

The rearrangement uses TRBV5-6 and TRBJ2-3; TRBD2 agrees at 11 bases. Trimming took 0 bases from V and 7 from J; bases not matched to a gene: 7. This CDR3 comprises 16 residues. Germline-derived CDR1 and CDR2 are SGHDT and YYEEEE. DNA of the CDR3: TGTGCCAGCAGCTTGGCCTCGGCTAGCGGGGGGAATACGCAGTATTTT. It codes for CASSLASASGGNTQYF. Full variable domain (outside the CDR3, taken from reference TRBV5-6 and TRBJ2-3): DAGVTQSPTHLIKTRGQQVTLRCSPKSGHDTVSWYQQALGQGPQFIFQYYEEEERQRGNFPDRFSGHQFPNYSSELNVNALLLGDSALYLCASSLASASGGNTQYFGPGTRLTVL.

CDR3 in amino acids: CASSQDSLAGDTQYF. The CDR3 DNA follows: TGTGCCAGCAGCCAAGATTCTCTAGCGGGAGATACGCAGTATTTT. The chain combines TRBV4-2 with TRBJ2-3, with 8 bases fitting TRBD2. After removal of 0 bases from V and 5 bases from J, the junction contained 4 bases not matched to a gene. CDR1 and CDR2 from the germline V gene are LGHNA and YNFKEQ. CDR3 length: 15 residues.

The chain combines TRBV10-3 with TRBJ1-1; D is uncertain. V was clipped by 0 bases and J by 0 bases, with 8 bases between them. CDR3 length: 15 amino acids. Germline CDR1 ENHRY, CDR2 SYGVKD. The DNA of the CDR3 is TGTGCCATCAGTGAGTCTCCAGACATGAACACTGAAGCTTTCTTT. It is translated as CAISESPDMNTEAFF.

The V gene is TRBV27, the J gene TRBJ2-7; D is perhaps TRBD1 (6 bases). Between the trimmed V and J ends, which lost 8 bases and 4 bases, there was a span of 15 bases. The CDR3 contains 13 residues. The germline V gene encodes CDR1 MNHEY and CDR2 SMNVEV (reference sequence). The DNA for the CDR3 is TGTGCCAGCCGCCGGGACAATGCATACGAGCAGTACTTC. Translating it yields CASRRDNAYEQYF.

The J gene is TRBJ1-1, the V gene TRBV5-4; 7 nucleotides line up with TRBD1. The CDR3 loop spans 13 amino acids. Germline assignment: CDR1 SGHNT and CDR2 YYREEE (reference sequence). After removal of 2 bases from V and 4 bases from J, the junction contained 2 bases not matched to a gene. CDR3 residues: CASSFQGGTEAFF. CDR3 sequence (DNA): TGTGCCAGCAGCTTCCAGGGGGGCACTGAAGCTTTCTTT.

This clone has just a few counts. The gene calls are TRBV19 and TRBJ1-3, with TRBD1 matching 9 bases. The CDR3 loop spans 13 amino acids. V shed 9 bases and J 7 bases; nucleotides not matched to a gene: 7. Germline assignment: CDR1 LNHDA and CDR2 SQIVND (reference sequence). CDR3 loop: CASGGQGRNTIYF. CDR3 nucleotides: TGTGCCAGCGGGGGACAGGGACGGAACACCATATATTTT.

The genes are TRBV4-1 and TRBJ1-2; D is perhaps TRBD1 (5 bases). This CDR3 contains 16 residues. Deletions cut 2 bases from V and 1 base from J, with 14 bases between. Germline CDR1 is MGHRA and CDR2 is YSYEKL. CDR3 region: CASSQSGTGINYGYTF. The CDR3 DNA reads TGCGCCAGCAGCCAATCTGGTACAGGCATTAACTATGGCTACACCTTC.

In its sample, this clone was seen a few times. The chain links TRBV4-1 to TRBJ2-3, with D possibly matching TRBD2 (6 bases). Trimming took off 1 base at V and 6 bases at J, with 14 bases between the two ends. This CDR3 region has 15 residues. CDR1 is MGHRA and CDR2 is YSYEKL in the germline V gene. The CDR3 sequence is CASSQVGARGDTQYF. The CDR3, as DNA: TGCGCCAGCAGCCAAGTCGGGGCCCGGGGGGATACGCAGTATTTT.

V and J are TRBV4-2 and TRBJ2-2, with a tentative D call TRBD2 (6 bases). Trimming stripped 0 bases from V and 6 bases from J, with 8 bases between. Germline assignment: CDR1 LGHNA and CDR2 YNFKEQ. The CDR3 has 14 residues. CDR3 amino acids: CASSQDPSAGELFF. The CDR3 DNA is TGTGCCAGCAGCCAAGACCCTAGCGCCGGGGAGCTGTTTTTT.